One sample yielded the 5 T cell receptor beta chains listed below, sequenced in a study of cytomegalovirus exposure and HLA in healthy donors (TCRdb year 2017). Library prep was done by the immunoSEQ multiplex PCR assay. For the multiplex PCR, a mixture combining 60 forward primers for TCR Vbeta segments and 13 reverse primers for TCR Jbeta segments was used. Sourced from immuneACCESS, this table was stored by TCRdb with only in-frame sequences that have V and J called. A share of the clones is absent; for the studies checked, an unresolved V gene accounts for under half, and the remainder has no known explanation. The table for this sample lists more than 90,000 clones; more than 75% of them were counted only once. 8% to 9% of the sample comes from the top ten. The sample taken for sequencing was PBMCs. The source of these receptors is a human donor in good health.

The gene calls are TRBV30 and TRBJ2-1; a possible D gene is TRBD2 (5 bases). CDR3 length: 13 amino acids. Trimming stripped 2 bases from V and 2 bases from J, with 7 bases between. Per the germline V gene, CDR1 is GTSNPN and CDR2 is SVGIG (reference sequence). The CDR3 bases are TGTGCCTGGAGTAGAGGGACCTACAATGAGCAGTTCTTC. As protein: CAWSRGTYNEQFF.

Comments on this clone: The CDR3 carries no conserved terminal phenylalanine or tryptophan, so it likely arises from a read error. The chain employs TRBV6-1 and TRBJ1-2, with 12 bases that match TRBD1. With V trimmed by 2 bases and J by 6 bases, 7 bases remained unmatched. Germline assignment: CDR1 MNHNS and CDR2 SASEGT. The length of the CDR3 is 16 residues. The CDR3 protein is CASSEIVGQGANGYTL. The CDR3 nucleotides read TGTGCCAGCAGTGAAATTGTGGGACAGGGGGCGAATGGCTACACCCTC.

This chain uses TRBV5-6 with TRBJ1-1; D might be TRBD1 (5 bases). Trimming took off 2 bases at V and 3 bases at J, with 14 bases between the two ends. The CDR3 has 15 amino acids. Germline lookup yields CDR1 SGHDT and CDR2 YYEEEE. In DNA, the CDR3 is TGTGCCAGCAGCTTACTCGGGGGAAAGGACACTGAAGCTTTCTTT. Residues: CASSLLGGKDTEAFF.

This rearrangement joins TRBV5-1 to TRBJ1-4, with 7 bases identical to TRBD1. CDR3 length: 14 residues. J was trimmed by 2 bases and V by 4 bases; bases with no gene match: 2. Germline CDR1 SGHRS, CDR2 YFSETQ. CDR3 in DNA: TGCGCCAGCAGCCAGGGGGATACTAATGAAAAACTGTTTTTT. Translating it yields CASSQGDTNEKLFF. Full variable domain (remainder filled in from reference TRBV5-1 and TRBJ1-4): KAGVTQTPRYLIKTRGQQVTLSCSPISGHRSVSWYQQTPGQGLQFLFEYFSETQRNKGNFPGRFSGRQFSNSRSEMNVSTLELGDSALYLCASSQGDTNEKLFFGSGTQLSVL.

The gene calls are TRBV2 and TRBJ1-2; no clear D. V gave up 7 bases and J gave up 0 bases, with 15 bases separating them. The CDR3 spans 15 residues. Germline CDR1 reads SNHLY; CDR2 reads FYNNEI. The CDR3 DNA reads TGTGCCAGCAAGGCCGGAGCGACCCCTAACTATGGCTACACCTTC. Translation gives CASKAGATPNYGYTF.